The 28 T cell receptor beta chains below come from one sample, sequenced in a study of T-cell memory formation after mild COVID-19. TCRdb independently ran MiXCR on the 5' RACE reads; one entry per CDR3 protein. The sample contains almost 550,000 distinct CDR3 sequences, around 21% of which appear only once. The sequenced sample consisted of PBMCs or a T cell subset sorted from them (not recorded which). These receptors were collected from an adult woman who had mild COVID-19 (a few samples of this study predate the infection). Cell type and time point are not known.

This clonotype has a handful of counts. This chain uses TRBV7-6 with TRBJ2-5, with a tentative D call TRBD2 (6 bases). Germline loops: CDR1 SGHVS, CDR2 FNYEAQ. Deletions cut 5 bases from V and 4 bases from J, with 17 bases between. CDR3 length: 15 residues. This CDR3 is CASSPGLGGRETQYF. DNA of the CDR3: TGTGCCAGCAGCCCGGGACTGGGCGGACGAGAGACCCAGTACTTC.

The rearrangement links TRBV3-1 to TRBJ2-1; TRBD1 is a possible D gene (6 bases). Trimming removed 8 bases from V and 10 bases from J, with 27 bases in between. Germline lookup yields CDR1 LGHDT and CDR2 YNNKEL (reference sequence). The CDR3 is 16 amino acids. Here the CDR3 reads CASSVRGTAFYWEQFF. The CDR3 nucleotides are TGTGCCAGCTCTGTGAGGGGGACCGCCTTTTACTGGGAGCAGTTCTTC.

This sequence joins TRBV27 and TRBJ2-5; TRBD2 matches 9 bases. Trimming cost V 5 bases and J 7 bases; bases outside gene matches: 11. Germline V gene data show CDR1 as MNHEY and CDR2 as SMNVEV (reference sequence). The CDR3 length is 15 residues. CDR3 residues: CASSLAGSQAGTQYF. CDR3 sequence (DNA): TGTGCCAGCAGTCTAGCGGGAAGCCAGGCTGGGACCCAGTACTTC.

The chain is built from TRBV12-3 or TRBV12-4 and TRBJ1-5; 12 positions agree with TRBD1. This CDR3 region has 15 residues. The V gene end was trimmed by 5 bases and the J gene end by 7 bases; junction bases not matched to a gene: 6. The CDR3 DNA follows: TGTGCCAGCAGTACCGGGACAGGGGGCGCCCAGCCCCAGCATTTT. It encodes CASSTGTGGAQPQHF.

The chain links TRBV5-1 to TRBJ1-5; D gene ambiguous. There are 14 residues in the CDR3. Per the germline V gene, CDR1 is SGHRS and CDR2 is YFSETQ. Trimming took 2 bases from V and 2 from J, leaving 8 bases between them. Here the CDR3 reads CASSFDGGNQPQHF. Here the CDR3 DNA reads TGCGCCAGCAGCTTCGACGGAGGCAATCAGCCCCAGCATTTT.

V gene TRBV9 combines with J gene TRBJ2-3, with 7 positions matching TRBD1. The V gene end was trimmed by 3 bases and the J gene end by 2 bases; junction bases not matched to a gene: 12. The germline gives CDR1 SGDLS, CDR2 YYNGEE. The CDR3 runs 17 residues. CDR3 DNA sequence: TGTGCCAGCAGCGCCCGACAGGGATTAGGGTACACAGATACGCAGTATTTT. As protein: CASSARQGLGYTDTQYF.

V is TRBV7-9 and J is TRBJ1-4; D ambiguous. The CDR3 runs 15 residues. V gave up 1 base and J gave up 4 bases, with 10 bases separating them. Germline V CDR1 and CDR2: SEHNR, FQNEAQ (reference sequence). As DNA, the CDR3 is TGTGCCAGCAGCTTAGATCGCAGCCGTAATGAAAAACTGTTTTTT. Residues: CASSLDRSRNEKLFF.

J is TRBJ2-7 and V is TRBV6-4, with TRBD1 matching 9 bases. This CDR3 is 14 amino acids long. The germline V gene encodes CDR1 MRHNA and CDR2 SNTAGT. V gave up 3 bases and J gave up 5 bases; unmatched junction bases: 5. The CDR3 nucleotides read TGTGCCAGCAGTGAATGGACAGGGGACAACGAGCAGTACTTC. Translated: CASSEWTGDNEQYF.

Here the CDR3 reads CASSPQGSKGAFF. The CDR3 region has the DNA TGTGCCAGCTCACCACAGGGTAGCAAAGGGGCTTTCTTT. V is TRBV18 and J is TRBJ1-1; D gene unclear. The CDR3 has 13 residues. Per germline, CDR1 KGHSH and CDR2 LQKENI. V was cut by 1 base and J by 11 bases, with 14 bases left in between. Variable domain in full (rest from reference TRBV18 and TRBJ1-1): NAGVMQNPRHLVRRRGQEARLRCSPMKGHSHVYWYRQLPEEGLKFMVYLQKENIIDESGMPKERFSAEFPKEGPSILRIQQVVRGDSAAYFCASSPQGSKGAFFGQGTRLTVV.

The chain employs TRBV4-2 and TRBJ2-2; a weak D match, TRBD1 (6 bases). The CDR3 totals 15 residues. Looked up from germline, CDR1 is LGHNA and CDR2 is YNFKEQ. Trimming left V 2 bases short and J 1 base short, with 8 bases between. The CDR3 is CASSQTTGNTGELFF. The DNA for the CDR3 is TGTGCCAGCAGCCAAACGACAGGGAACACCGGGGAGCTGTTTTTT.

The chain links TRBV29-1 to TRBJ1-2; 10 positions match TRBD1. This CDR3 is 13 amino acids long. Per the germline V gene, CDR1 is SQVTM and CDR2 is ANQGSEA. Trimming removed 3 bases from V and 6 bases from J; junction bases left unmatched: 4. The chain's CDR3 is CSVDPGTGDGYTF. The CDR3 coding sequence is TGCAGCGTTGATCCCGGGACAGGGGATGGCTACACCTTC.

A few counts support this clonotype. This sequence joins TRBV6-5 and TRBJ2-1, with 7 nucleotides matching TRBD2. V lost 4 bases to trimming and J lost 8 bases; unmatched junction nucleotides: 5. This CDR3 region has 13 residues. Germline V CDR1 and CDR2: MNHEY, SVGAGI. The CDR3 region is CASSSRTRHEQFF. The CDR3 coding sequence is TGTGCCAGCAGTTCCCGGACTAGGCATGAGCAGTTCTTC.

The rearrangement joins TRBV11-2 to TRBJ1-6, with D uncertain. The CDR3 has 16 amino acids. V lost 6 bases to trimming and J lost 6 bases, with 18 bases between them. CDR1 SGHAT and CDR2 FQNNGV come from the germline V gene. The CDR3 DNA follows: TGTGCCAGCAGAGCTGCCGGGTCTTCGCCTAATTCACCCCTCCACTTT. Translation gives CASRAAGSSPNSPLHF.

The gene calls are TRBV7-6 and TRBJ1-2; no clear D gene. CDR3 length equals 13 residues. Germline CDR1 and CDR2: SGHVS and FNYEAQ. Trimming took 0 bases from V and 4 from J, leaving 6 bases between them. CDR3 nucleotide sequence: TGTGCCAGCAGCTTAGCGGACCTCTATGGCTACACCTTC. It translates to CASSLADLYGYTF.

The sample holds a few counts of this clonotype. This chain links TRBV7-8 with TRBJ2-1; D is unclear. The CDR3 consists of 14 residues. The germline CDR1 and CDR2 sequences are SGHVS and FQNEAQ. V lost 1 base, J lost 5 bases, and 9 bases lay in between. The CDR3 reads CASSLGGSHNEQFF. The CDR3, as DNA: TGTGCCAGCAGCTTAGGCGGCAGCCACAATGAGCAGTTCTTC.

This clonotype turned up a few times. For the CDR3, the DNA is TGTGCCAGCAGTCAGGGACACCAAGAGACCCAGTACTTC. This gives the protein CASSQGHQETQYF. The chain recombines TRBV12-3 or TRBV12-4 with TRBJ2-5; perhaps D is TRBD1 or TRBD2 (5 bases each). The CDR3 runs 13 residues. The ends were cut back, 5 bases at V and 0 bases at J, with 7 bases in the middle.

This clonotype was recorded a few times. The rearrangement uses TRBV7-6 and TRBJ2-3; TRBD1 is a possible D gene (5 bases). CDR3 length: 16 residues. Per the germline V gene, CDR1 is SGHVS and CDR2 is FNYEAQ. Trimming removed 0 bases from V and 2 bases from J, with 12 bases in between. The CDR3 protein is CASSLAVDRPTDTQYF. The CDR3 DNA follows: TGTGCCAGCAGCTTAGCGGTCGACAGACCCACAGATACGCAGTATTTT.

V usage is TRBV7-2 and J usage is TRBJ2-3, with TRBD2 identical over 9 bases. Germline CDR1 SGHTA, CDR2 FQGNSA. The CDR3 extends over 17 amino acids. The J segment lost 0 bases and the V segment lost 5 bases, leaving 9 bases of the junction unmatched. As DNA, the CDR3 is TGTGCCAGCAGCGCTACATTTCTAGCGGGGAGCACAGATACGCAGTATTTT. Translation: CASSATFLAGSTDTQYF.

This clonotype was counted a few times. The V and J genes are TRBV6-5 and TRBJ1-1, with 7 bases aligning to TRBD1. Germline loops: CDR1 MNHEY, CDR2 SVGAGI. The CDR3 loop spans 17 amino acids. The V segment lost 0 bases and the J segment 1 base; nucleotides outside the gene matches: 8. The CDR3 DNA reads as TGTGCCAGCAGTTACTCTATACGGACAGGAGGGAACACTGAAGCTTTCTTT. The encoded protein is CASSYSIRTGGNTEAFF.

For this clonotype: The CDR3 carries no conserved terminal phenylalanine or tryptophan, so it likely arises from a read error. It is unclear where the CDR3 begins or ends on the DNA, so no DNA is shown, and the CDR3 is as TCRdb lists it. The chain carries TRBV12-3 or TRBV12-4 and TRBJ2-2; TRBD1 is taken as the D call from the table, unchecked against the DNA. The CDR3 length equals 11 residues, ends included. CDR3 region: CASLEAGPPVV.

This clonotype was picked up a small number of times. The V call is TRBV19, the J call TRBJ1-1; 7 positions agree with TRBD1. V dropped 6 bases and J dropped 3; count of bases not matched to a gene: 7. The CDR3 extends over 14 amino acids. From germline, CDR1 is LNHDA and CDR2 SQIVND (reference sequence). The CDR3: CASRLQGSDTEAFF. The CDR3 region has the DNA TGTGCCAGTAGGTTACAGGGGTCGGACACTGAAGCTTTCTTT.

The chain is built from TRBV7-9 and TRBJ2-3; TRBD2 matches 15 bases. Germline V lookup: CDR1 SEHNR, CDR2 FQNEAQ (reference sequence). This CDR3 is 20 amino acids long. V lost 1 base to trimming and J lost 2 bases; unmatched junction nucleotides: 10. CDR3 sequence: CASSLVRGLAGGSTTDTQYF. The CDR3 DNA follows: TGTGCCAGCAGCTTAGTCCGTGGACTAGCGGGAGGGTCGACCACAGATACGCAGTATTTT. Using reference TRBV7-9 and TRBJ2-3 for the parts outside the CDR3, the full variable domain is DTGVSQNPRHKITKRGQNVTFRCDPISEHNRLYWYRQTLGQGPEFLTYFQNEAQLEKSRLLSDRFSAERPKGSFSTLEIQRTEQGDSAMYLCASSLVRGLAGGSTTDTQYFGPGTRLTVL.

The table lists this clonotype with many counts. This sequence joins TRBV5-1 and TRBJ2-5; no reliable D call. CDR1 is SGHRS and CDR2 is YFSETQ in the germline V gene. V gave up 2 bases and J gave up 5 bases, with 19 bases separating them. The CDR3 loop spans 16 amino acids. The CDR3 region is CASSFDPESPAETQYF. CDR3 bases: TGCGCCAGCAGCTTCGATCCAGAGTCACCGGCGGAGACCCAGTACTTC. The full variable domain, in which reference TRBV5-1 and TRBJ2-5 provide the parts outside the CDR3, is KAGVTQTPRYLIKTRGQQVTLSCSPISGHRSVSWYQQTPGQGLQFLFEYFSETQRNKGNFPGRFSGRQFSNSRSEMNVSTLELGDSALYLCASSFDPESPAETQYFGPGTRLLVL.

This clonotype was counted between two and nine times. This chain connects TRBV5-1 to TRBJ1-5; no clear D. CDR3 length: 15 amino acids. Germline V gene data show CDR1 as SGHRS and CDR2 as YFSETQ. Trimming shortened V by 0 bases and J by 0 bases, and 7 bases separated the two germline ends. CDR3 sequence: CASSLDSLSNQPQHF. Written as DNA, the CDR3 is TGCGCCAGCAGCTTGGACAGCCTTAGCAATCAGCCCCAGCATTTT.

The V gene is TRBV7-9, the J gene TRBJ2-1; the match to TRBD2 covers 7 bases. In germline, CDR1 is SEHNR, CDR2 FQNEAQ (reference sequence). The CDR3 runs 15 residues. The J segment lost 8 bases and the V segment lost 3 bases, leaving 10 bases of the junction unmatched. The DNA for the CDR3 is TGTGCCAGCAGCTTTGGAGCGGGACCGGCGGATGAGCAGTTCTTC. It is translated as CASSFGAGPADEQFF.

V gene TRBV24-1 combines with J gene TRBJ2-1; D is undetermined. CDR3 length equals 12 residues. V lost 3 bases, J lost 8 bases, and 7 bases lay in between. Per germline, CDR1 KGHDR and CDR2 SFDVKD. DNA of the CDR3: TGTGCCACCAGTGATCCGGGTGATGAGCAGTTCTTC. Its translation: CATSDPGDEQFF.

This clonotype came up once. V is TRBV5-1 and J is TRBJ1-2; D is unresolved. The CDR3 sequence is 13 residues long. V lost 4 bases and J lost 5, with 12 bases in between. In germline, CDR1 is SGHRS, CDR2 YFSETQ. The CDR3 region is CASSLDGLYGYTF. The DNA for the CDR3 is TGCGCCAGCAGCCTTGACGGACTATATGGCTACACCTTC.

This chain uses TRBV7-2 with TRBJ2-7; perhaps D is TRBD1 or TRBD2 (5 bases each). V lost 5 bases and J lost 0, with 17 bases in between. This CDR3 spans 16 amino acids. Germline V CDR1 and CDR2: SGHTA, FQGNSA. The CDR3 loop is CASSQTSIGGSYEQYF. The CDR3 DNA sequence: TGTGCCAGCAGCCAGACGAGTATTGGGGGCTCCTACGAGCAGTACTTC.